This T cell receptor beta chain originates from a study of CD8+CD57+ T cells in acquired aplastic anemia. Study background: Isolated CD4+ and CD8+ cells, once sorted, yielded DNA averaging about 3.1 ug. There were 10 million to 12 million reads, on average, for CD4+ cells from healthy donors.

The study, taken as a whole, reports: Patients showed no significant difference from controls in CD8+ Simpson's diversity. Sharing between patients and controls was observed for twenty-nine CD8+ CDR3 sequences.

TCR beta VDJ and CDR3 were profiled, and genomic DNA was the template. TCRdb re-called the reads with MiXCR, one entry per CDR3 protein. The table lists approximately 170,000 distinct CDR3 sequences, roughly half of them singletons. Germline loops: CDR1 DFQATT, CDR2 SNEGSKA (reference sequence). Germline trimming cut 5 bases from V and 4 bases from J; bases unmatched to any gene: 3. The CDR3 runs to 13 residues. This clonotype was seen many times. The antigen remains unidentified. The TCR originated in a human donor in good health, serving as a control. The chain carries TRBV20-1 and TRBJ2-5; 11 nucleotides align to TRBD2. Sequences were obtained from sorted CD4+, CD8+, or CD8+CD57+ T cells (not recorded which) from PBMCs. CDR3 nucleotide sequence: TGCAGTGCTCCTACTAGCGGGGGAGAGACCCAGTACTTC. It specifies CSAPTSGGETQYF.